A selection of T cell receptor beta chains follows, all from one sample in a study of T cells after yellow fever vaccination. One entry per CDR3 protein, called by TCRdb with MiXCR from the 5' RACE reads. This sample has about 300,000 distinct CDR3 sequences, with around 10% found just once. Sequencing used CD4+ T cells sorted from PBMCs, obtained 5 days after the yellow fever booster vaccination. These receptors originate from a man aged 18 to 29 who received the YFV17D yellow fever vaccine. Both conserved end residues are part of each CDR3. D genes are given only for firm matches. Size values are once, few and many counts, or a class for expanded clones, and some rows have none.

>TRBJ1-2|many|TRBV7-2|NA
TGTGCCAGCAGCTTAGTGGGCAGGGCTGATGGCTACACCTTC
CASSLVGRADGYTF
>TRBJ1-1|NA|TRBV10-1|NA
TGCGCCAGCAGTGACCGACCCAGGGTGGAGGGAACTGAAGCTTTCTTT
CASSDRPRVEGTEAFF
>TRBJ2-3|few|TRBV20-1|NA
TGCAGTGCTAGAGATAGGAGGCAGGGCACAGATACGCAGTATTTT
CSARDRRQGTDTQYF
>TRBJ2-4|NA|TRBV19|TRBD1
TGTGCCACTGCGCGAGGGGGCGACATTCAGTACTTC
CATARGGDIQYF
>TRBJ2-7|many|TRBV6-2/TRBV6-3|NA
TGTGCCAGCAGCAAGGACAGAGAAAACTACGAGCAGTACTTC
CASSKDRENYEQYF
>TRBJ2-1|many|TRBV6-2/TRBV6-3|NA
TGTGCCAGCAGTTTTGGTAGGGTGATCAATGAGCAGTTCTTC
CASSFGRVINEQFF
>TRBJ2-3|few|TRBV4-2|TRBD2
TGTGCCAGCAGCCAAGAGCGGGGGGGCGTCACAGATACGCAGTATTTT
CASSQERGGVTDTQYF
>TRBJ2-3|many|TRBV29-1|NA
TGCAGCGTTGGCGGGGCGGGGGCCGCCACAGATACGCAGTATTTT
CSVGGAGAATDTQYF
>TRBJ2-3|many|TRBV6-2/TRBV6-3|TRBD2
TGTGCCAGCACACCCCGGCGGGGGGGAGATACGCAGTATTTT
CASTPRRGGDTQYF
>TRBJ2-3|few|TRBV7-6|NA
TGTGCCAGCAGCTCCCCCCTAATTTCCCGAGGAGATACGCAGTATTTT
CASSSPLISRGDTQYF
>TRBJ1-4|NA|TRBV7-8|NA
TGTGCCAGCACCCGGGGGGGAGCAACTAATGAAAAACTGTTTTTT
CASTRGGATNEKLFF
>TRBJ1-4|few|TRBV20-1|NA
TGCAGTGCTAGATCTCAGGGTGCAACTAATGAAAAACTGTTTTTT
CSARSQGATNEKLFF
>TRBJ2-3|few|TRBV3-1|TRBD2
TGTGCCAGCAGCCGGGGGGGGTTACCGGATACGCAGTATTTT
CASSRGGLPDTQYF
>TRBJ2-3|few|TRBV6-1|NA
TGTGCCAGCAACCGACAGACTAGCACAGATACGCAGTATTTT
CASNRQTSTDTQYF
>TRBJ1-1|few|TRBV7-8|TRBD1
TGTGCCAGCAGCCACAGACAGGGGTGGACTGAAGCTTTCTTT
CASSHRQGWTEAFF
>TRBJ1-1|many|TRBV9|NA
TGTGCCAGCAGCCCACTGAACACTGAAGCTTTCTTT
CASSPLNTEAFF
>TRBJ1-1|few|TRBV5-1|NA
TGCGCCAGCAGCGATACAGGGCTGAACACTGAAGCTTTCTTT
CASSDTGLNTEAFF
>TRBJ2-1|few|TRBV7-9|NA
TGTGCCAGCACTTTCCGCAGGGCCTACAATGAGCAGTTCTTC
CASTFRRAYNEQFF
>TRBJ2-1|few|TRBV29-1|TRBD2
TGCAGCGTTGGGTCGGCTAGCGGGGGGGGGATTGAGCAGTTCTTC
CSVGSASGGGIEQFF
>TRBJ2-3|NA|TRBV6-2/TRBV6-3|NA
TGTGCCAGCAGTTATATGGATACGCAGTATTTT
CASSYMDTQYF
>TRBJ2-3|NA|TRBV5-1|NA
TGCGCCAGCAGCTTGGTTCGGCTGAGTGATGATACGCAGTATTTT
CASSLVRLSDDTQYF
>TRBJ1-1|NA|TRBV5-4|NA
TGTGCCAGCAGCTTGGGGCAAGGACCTAGCTACGCTGAAGCTTTCTTT
CASSLGQGPSYAEAFF
>TRBJ1-5|few|TRBV12-3/TRBV12-4|TRBD1
TGTGCCAGCAGTGACCGGACAGGGTGGGATCAGCCCCAGCATTTT
CASSDRTGWDQPQHF
>TRBJ2-3|many|TRBV7-9|NA
TGTGCCAGCAGCCCCCGGGACTCGGACGCAGATACGCAGTATTTT
CASSPRDSDADTQYF
>TRBJ1-1|NA|TRBV12-3/TRBV12-4|NA
TGTGCCAGCAGTTTTCAGGTCACTGAAGCTTTCTTT
CASSFQVTEAFF
>TRBJ1-2|few|TRBV7-2|TRBD1
TGTGCCAGCAGCTGGGGGACAGGGGGCAGCTATGGCTACACCTTC
CASSWGTGGSYGYTF
>TRBJ1-4|few|TRBV20-1|NA
TGCAGTGCTAGTCAGGGAACAACTAATGAAAAACTGTTTTTT
CSASQGTTNEKLFF
>TRBJ2-7|NA|TRBV6-5|TRBD1
TGTGCCAGCAGTTACAAAGGGGGCCACGAGCAGTACTTC
CASSYKGGHEQYF
>TRBJ2-3|many|TRBV24-1|NA
TGTGCCACCGAGGGGAACACAGATACGCAGTATTTT
CATEGNTDTQYF
>TRBJ1-1|few|TRBV29-1|TRBD1
TGCAGCGTTGAAGATGGGACAGGGCAGAACACTGAAGCTTTCTTT
CSVEDGTGQNTEAFF
>TRBJ2-3|few|TRBV20-1|NA
TGCAGTGCTAGGAGAAGGGACTTCCAAGGCACAGATACGCAGTATTTT
CSARRRDFQGTDTQYF
>TRBJ2-5|NA|TRBV29-1|TRBD1
TGCAGCGTTAGACAGGGGGCCAGGGAGACCCAGTACTTC
CSVRQGARETQYF
>TRBJ2-1|NA|TRBV6-1|TRBD1
TGTGCCAGCAGTGAGTGGGACAGGGAAAGGAATGAGCAGTTCTTC
CASSEWDRERNEQFF
>TRBJ1-1|NA|TRBV19|NA
TGTGCCAGTAGTATGCAGGCGTACACTGAAGCTTTCTTT
CASSMQAYTEAFF
>TRBJ2-7|NA|TRBV7-2|NA
TGTGCCAGCAGCTTAAATTCGGGCGAGCAGTACTTC
CASSLNSGEQYF
>TRBJ1-1|few|TRBV6-2/TRBV6-3|NA
TGTGCCAGCAGTGGCCAGGGAATTGAAGCTTTCTTT
CASSGQGIEAFF
>TRBJ2-1|few|TRBV9|NA
TGTGCCAGCAGCCTTCAGCCAGGTAGTGAGCAGTTCTTC
CASSLQPGSEQFF
>TRBJ2-3|NA|TRBV7-9|TRBD1
TGTGCCAGCAGCTTTACCAGGACCCTAACAGGGGGCGACGGTAGCACAGATACGCAGTATTTT
CASSFTRTLTGGDGSTDTQYF
>TRBJ1-5|once|TRBV11-2|TRBD1
TGTGCCAGCACCTGGGACAGAATCAATCAGCCCCAGCATTTT
CASTWDRINQPQHF
>TRBJ2-1|NA|TRBV20-1|NA
TGCAGTGCTAGTTCCCTCCAGGGTGGGAATGAGCAGTTCTTC
CSASSLQGGNEQFF
>TRBJ1-4|few|TRBV6-6|TRBD1
TGTGCCAGCAGTCCCCCCGACAGGGGAGTTAGTGAAAAACTGTTTTTT
CASSPPDRGVSEKLFF
>TRBJ1-5|few|TRBV6-1|NA
TGTGCCAGCAGTGCCGATTCAGCCCAGCATTTT
CASSADSAQHF
>TRBJ1-2|few|TRBV7-2|NA
TGTGCCAGCAGCTTAGCGCCCTATGGCTACACCTTC
CASSLAPYGYTF
>TRBJ2-5|NA|TRBV6-5|TRBD1
TGTGCCACCAAGACAGGGGGCGCAGAGACCCAGTACTTC
CATKTGGAETQYF
>TRBJ2-1|NA|TRBV12-3/TRBV12-4|TRBD2
TGTGCCAGCAGGGGACTAGGCGGGTCTTACAATGAGCAGTTCTTC
CASRGLGGSYNEQFF
>TRBJ2-7|NA|TRBV9|NA
TGTGCCAGCAGCGTAGGAGGACGGAACGAGCAGTACTTC
CASSVGGRNEQYF
>TRBJ2-1|NA|TRBV7-2|TRBD1
TGTGCCAGCAGCTTACAGGGGGCGATCTCTGGTGAGCAGTTCTTC
CASSLQGAISGEQFF
>TRBJ1-1|few|TRBV7-9|NA
TGTGCCAGCAGCTTATCACCAGGCCGCACTGAAGCTTTCTTT
CASSLSPGRTEAFF
>TRBJ1-2|many|TRBV12-3/TRBV12-4|NA
TGTGCCAGCAAGCGTACCGGGGGCGTGGATGGCTATGGCTACACCTTC
CASKRTGGVDGYGYTF
>TRBJ1-5|many|TRBV12-3/TRBV12-4|NA
TGTGCCAGCAGTCCTGATGGCAATCAGCCCCAGCATTTT
CASSPDGNQPQHF
>TRBJ2-1|few|TRBV20-1|TRBD2
TGCAGTGCTTATAGCGGGGGCCCCCCACAATACAATGAGCAGTTCTTC
CSAYSGGPPQYNEQFF
>TRBJ2-1|few|TRBV5-4|TRBD1
TGTGCCAGCAGGAGGGACAGGGGCCCTCGGAATGAGCAGTTCTTC
CASRRDRGPRNEQFF
>TRBJ2-7|few|TRBV20-1|TRBD2
TGCAGTGCCACGACTAGCGGGGCCCCCTACGAGCAGTACTTC
CSATTSGAPYEQYF
>TRBJ2-3|NA|TRBV5-8|NA
TGTGCCAGCAGCCGGGAAGGGGCCCCCACGACGCAGTATTTT
CASSREGAPTTQYF
>TRBJ1-4|NA|TRBV20-1|NA
TGCAGTGCCCAACCCGGGGTTGGAGGTAATGAAAAACTGTTTTTT
CSAQPGVGGNEKLFF
>TRBJ1-2|NA|TRBV20-1|NA
TGCAGTGCTAGAGATCTTGGGCCCGGCTACACCTTC
CSARDLGPGYTF
>TRBJ2-5|NA|TRBV28|TRBD1
TGTGCCAGCGGGACAGCGCATCTGGGGGTAGAGACCCAGTACTTC
CASGTAHLGVETQYF
>TRBJ1-1|NA|TRBV19|NA
TGTGCCAGTAGTTCGGACATCTGGAGTGAAGCTTTCTTT
CASSSDIWSEAFF
>TRBJ1-4|NA|TRBV6-2/TRBV6-3|TRBD1
TGTGCCAGCAGTTACCCGACAGGGAGAAAAGAAAAACTGTTTTTT
CASSYPTGRKEKLFF